This T cell receptor beta chain appears in the sequencing data of a study of glioma-infiltrating T cells after dendritic cell vaccination. The study, taken as a whole, reports: Complete blood and tumor specimen sets were limited to few patients. Higher TCR clonality did not directly relate to longer survival.

Amplification used 60 V beta primers and 13 J beta primers. The method was immunoSEQ multiplex PCR; TCRdb's version includes in-frame clones alone and lacks a portion of them. The sample shows over 65,000 clones, around 85% of them seen only once. Remarks on this clone: Antigen specificity is unknown.

Time point defined: after dendritic cell vaccination, including at tumor progression/relapse. Germline V gives CDR1 SGHRS, CDR2 YFSETQ. V was clipped by 4 bases and J by 5 bases; unmatched bases: 11. This CDR3 has 15 residues. The rearrangement joins TRBV5-1 to TRBJ2-7, with 8 bases aligning to TRBD1. The sequence was obtained from a human donor with glioblastoma. The material sequenced was blood, taken after dendritic cell vaccination. CDR3 nucleotide sequence: TGCGCCAGCAGCCCAAAGACAGGGGCCTACCACGAGCAGTACTTC. Translation: CASSPKTGAYHEQYF.